Listed below are T cell receptor beta chains from one sample, sequenced in a study of control samples from healthy donors and cancer patients. Method: immunoSEQ multiplex PCR; TCRdb's copy keeps in-frame clones and lacks some. The profile shows more than 120,000 clones, around 90% of them singletons. The sequencing input was blood. Receptors were obtained from a man aged 30 to 45 in good health. Each CDR3 is given with its conserved first and last residue. Each record gives: clone size, V gene, J gene, D gene, CDR3 protein, CDR3 DNA. D genes are given only for firm matches. Expanded clones get a size class; other rows say once, few or many, or leave the size out.

>-|TRBV28|TRBJ2-7|TRBD1
CASSFQTIRGTGDSYEQYF
TGTGCCAGCAGTTTCCAAACAATCCGGGGGACAGGGGACTCCTACGAGCAGTACTTC
>-|TRBV29-1|TRBJ2-4|TRBD1
CSVEARGTGINIQYF
TGCAGCGTTGAAGCTCGAGGGACAGGGATAAACATTCAGTACTTC
>-|TRBV7-6|TRBJ1-6|TRBD1
CASSLGTGANSPLHF
TGTGCCAGCAGCTTAGGGACAGGGGCAAATTCGCCCCTCCACTTT
>-|TRBV2|TRBJ2-3|TRBD2
CASSPTSGGARGPDTQYF
TGTGCCAGCAGTCCGACGAGCGGGGGGGCTCGGGGCCCAGATACGCAGTATTTT
>-|TRBV5-5|TRBJ2-3|TRBD1
CASSLEDRGGDTQYF
TGTGCCAGCAGCTTGGAAGACAGGGGAGGAGATACGCAGTATTTT
>-|TRBV5-1|TRBJ2-4|TRBD1
CASSIGTGRNIQYF
TGCGCCAGCAGCATCGGGACAGGGAGAAACATTCAGTACTTC
>-|TRBV13|TRBJ2-3|-
CASSSRRDTQYF
TGTGCCAGCAGCTCTCGTCGGGATACGCAGTATTTT
>-|TRBV18|TRBJ2-1|TRBD1
CASSPDRRYYNEQFF
TGTGCCAGCTCCCCGGACAGGAGATATTACAATGAGCAGTTCTTC
>-|TRBV10-2|TRBJ2-7|-
CASSDWEGEEAGSPYEQYF
TGCGCCAGCAGTGATTGGGAGGGGGAGGAAGCGGGCTCACCTTACGAGCAGTACTTC
>-|TRBV24-1|TRBJ1-4|-
CATSDPRETEKLFF
TGTGCCACCAGTGACCCCAGGGAAACGGAAAAACTGTTTTTT
>-|TRBV23-1|TRBJ2-1|TRBD2
CASTPLAGVGFNEQFF
TGCGCCAGCACCCCCCTAGCGGGGGTGGGCTTCAATGAGCAGTTCTTC
>once|TRBV10-3|TRBJ1-1|TRBD1
CAISTGDTEAFF
TGTGCCATCAGTACAGGGGACACTGAAGCTTTCTTT
>-|TRBV30|TRBJ1-2|TRBD1
CAWNQGQGGYTF
TGTGCCTGGAATCAGGGACAGGGCGGCTACACCTTC
>-|TRBV7-3|TRBJ2-3|TRBD2
CASSLSLAGSTDTQYF
TGTGCCAGCAGCTTAAGTCTAGCGGGGAGTACAGATACGCAGTATTTT
>-|TRBV27|TRBJ1-5|-
CASSFSSGKPQHF
TGTGCCAGCAGTTTCTCTTCCGGGAAGCCCCAGCATTTT
>-|TRBV10-3|TRBJ1-2|-
CAISEGGGYGYTF
TGTGCCATCAGTGAGGGGGGAGGCTATGGCTACACCTTC
>few|TRBV18|TRBJ1-2|-
CASSPREGLYGYTF
TGTGCCAGCTCACCTCGAGAGGGGTTGTATGGCTACACCTTC
>-|TRBV5-1|TRBJ1-2|-
CASSLGAGPNYGYTF
TGCGCCAGCAGCTTGGGGGCAGGCCCCAACTATGGCTACACCTTC
>once|TRBV30|TRBJ1-5|-
CAWSVGDHQPQHF
TGTGCCTGGAGTGTAGGCGATCATCAGCCCCAGCATTTT
>-|TRBV12-3/TRBV12-4|TRBJ2-7|-
CASSYQSSYEQYF
TGTGCCAGCAGTTATCAGAGCTCCTACGAGCAGTACTTC
>-|TRBV7-2|TRBJ1-2|TRBD1
CASSLHLDRGYGYTF
TGTGCCAGCAGCCTTCACTTGGACAGGGGTTATGGCTACACCTTC
>-|TRBV7-2|TRBJ1-1|-
CASSFSTEAFF
TGTGCCAGCAGCTTCTCCACTGAAGCTTTCTTT
>-|TRBV19|TRBJ1-1|-
CASSLGLGTEAFF
TGTGCCAGTAGTCTCGGACTGGGAACTGAAGCTTTCTTT
>-|TRBV7-9|TRBJ1-2|-
CASSPTADGYTF
TGTGCCAGCAGCCCGACAGCAGATGGCTACACCTTC
>-|TRBV2|TRBJ1-2|-
CASSEGVGGYTF
TGTGCCAGCAGTGAGGGGGTTGGAGGCTACACCTTC
>-|TRBV7-8|TRBJ1-2|-
CASSLGPSNYGYTF
TGTGCCAGCAGCTTGGGACCCTCTAACTATGGCTACACCTTC
>-|TRBV7-2|TRBJ2-3|TRBD2
CASSLAGLADTDTQYF
TGTGCCAGCAGCTTAGCGGGACTAGCGGACACAGATACGCAGTATTTT
>-|TRBV2|TRBJ2-4|-
CATQGAKNIQYF
TGTGCCACTCAGGGAGCCAAAAACATTCAGTACTTC
>-|TRBV16|TRBJ1-2|-
CASSQPLSPYGYTF
TGTGCCAGCAGCCAACCTCTGTCCCCCTATGGCTACACCTTC
>-|TRBV2|TRBJ2-1|TRBD1
CASSQDRGTYNEQFF
TGTGCCAGCAGTCAGGACAGGGGAACCTACAATGAGCAGTTCTTC
>-|TRBV14|TRBJ1-4|TRBD1
CASSRWDRSNEKLFF
TGTGCCAGCAGCCGCTGGGACAGATCTAATGAAAAACTGTTTTTT
>-|TRBV6-5|TRBJ2-3|TRBD2
CASSYFVGLAQYF
TGTGCCAGCAGTTACTTTGTGGGACTAGCCCAGTATTTT
>-|TRBV5-6|TRBJ2-7|-
CASSLVNRENEQYF
TGTGCCAGCAGCTTGGTTAACAGGGAGAACGAGCAGTACTTC
>-|TRBV29-1|TRBJ2-4|-
CSVGVAKNIQYF
TGCAGCGTTGGGGTAGCCAAAAACATTCAGTACTTC
>-|TRBV2|TRBJ1-5|-
CASRDSENQPQHF
TGTGCCAGCAGGGACAGCGAAAATCAGCCCCAGCATTTT
>-|TRBV10-2|TRBJ1-1|TRBD1
CASRKDRASEAFF
TGCGCCAGCAGGAAAGACAGGGCGTCTGAAGCTTTCTTT
>once|TRBV19|TRBJ1-6|TRBD1
CASSAGQGLNSPLHF
TGTGCCAGTAGTGCCGGACAGGGGTTGAATTCACCCCTCCACTTT
>-|TRBV6-6|TRBJ2-1|TRBD2
CASSRTSVGEQFF
TGTGCCAGCAGCCGGACTAGCGTGGGTGAGCAGTTCTTC
>-|TRBV2|TRBJ1-5|TRBD1
CASRVRGLQPQHF
TGTGCCAGCAGGGTCAGGGGGCTGCAGCCCCAGCATTTT
>-|TRBV11-2|TRBJ2-1|TRBD2
CASSSTSGGDNEQFF
TGTGCCAGCAGCTCGACTAGCGGGGGGGACAATGAGCAGTTCTTC
>-|TRBV10-3|TRBJ1-4|-
CAISERLGEKLFF
TGTGCCATCAGTGAGCGGCTGGGTGAAAAACTGTTTTTT
>-|TRBV6-4|TRBJ1-5|-
CASSTFGGAGQPQHF
TGTGCCAGCAGTACTTTCGGGGGCGCGGGGCAGCCCCAGCATTTT
>-|TRBV5-4|TRBJ1-3|-
CASSDAAGGNTIYF
TGTGCCAGCAGCGATGCGGCAGGGGGAAACACCATATATTTT
>-|TRBV19|TRBJ1-1|-
CASSPLGRRNTEAFF
TGTGCCAGTAGTCCCCTCGGGCGGCGCAACACTGAAGCTTTCTTT
>once|TRBV5-6|TRBJ1-2|-
CASSQNPRDRFYRGYTF
TGTGCCAGCAGCCAAAACCCCCGGGACCGATTTTATAGGGGCTACACCTTC
>-|TRBV2|TRBJ1-3|TRBD1
CASTIIRGPGNTIYF
TGTGCCAGCACGATTATCAGGGGGCCAGGAAACACCATATATTTT
>-|TRBV29-1|TRBJ1-1|-
CSVLDGLNTEAFF
TGCAGCGTCCTGGACGGCCTGAACACTGAAGCTTTCTTT
>-|TRBV25-1|TRBJ1-1|TRBD1
CASSDQGARGAFF
TGTGCCAGCAGTGACCAGGGGGCGCGAGGAGCTTTCTTT
>-|TRBV9|TRBJ2-7|TRBD2
CASSGSGGHEQYF
TGTGCCAGCAGCGGCTCGGGAGGCCACGAGCAGTACTTC
>-|TRBV5-1|TRBJ1-2|-
CASSPLDGYYGYTF
TGCGCCAGCAGCCCCCTAGACGGATACTATGGCTACACCTTC